These T cell receptor beta chains were read from a single sample in a study of blood T cell repertoires in COVID-19. Assay: immunoSEQ multiplex PCR; the TCRdb copy retains only in-frame clones and omits some. The sample includes about 87,000 clones, roughly 88% of them seen just once. Sample: peripheral blood. All receptors come from a man aged 18 to 30 with COVID-19, enrolled during active disease. Both conserved end residues are part of each CDR3. The D gene is left open where the match is weak. Clone size is stated in some rows and not others, as once, few, many or a class when expanded.

length,size,J,D,V,CDR3,DNA
14,-,TRBJ1-4,-,TRBV5-6,CASSLIATNEKLLF,TGTGCCAGCAGCCTGATTGCAACTAATGAAAAACTGCTTTTT
17,-,TRBJ2-2,TRBD2,TRBV19,CATEGSGRARGTGELFF,TGTGCCACTGAGGGAAGCGGGAGGGCCAGGGGCACCGGGGAGCTGTTTTTT
16,-,TRBJ2-7,TRBD1,TRBV4-1,CASSPGGPNLLYEQYF,TGCGCCAGCAGTCCAGGGGGTCCGAACCTTCTCTACGAGCAGTACTTC
12,-,TRBJ1-1,-,TRBV7-9,CASSPLQAEAFF,TGTGCCAGCAGCCCTCTACAGGCTGAAGCTTTCTTT
15,-,TRBJ2-1,-,TRBV10-3,CAISEATGMGNEQFF,TGTGCCATCAGTGAGGCAACGGGAATGGGAAATGAGCAGTTCTTC
17,-,TRBJ2-7,TRBD1,TRBV18,CASSPPTGGETSYEQYF,TGTGCCAGCTCACCGCCTACAGGGGGAGAAACCTCCTACGAGCAGTACTTC
14,-,TRBJ2-3,-,TRBV5-4,CASSFEAPTDTQYF,TGTGCCAGCAGCTTCGAGGCCCCCACAGATACGCAGTATTTT
16,-,TRBJ1-6,TRBD1,TRBV5-5,CASSFAGQGGGSPLHF,TGTGCCAGCAGCTTCGCTGGACAGGGCGGAGGGTCACCCCTCCACTTT
15,-,TRBJ2-3,-,TRBV5-5,CASSLSGSGRDTQYF,TGTGCCAGCAGCTTGTCGGGTTCTGGGAGAGATACGCAGTATTTT
14,-,TRBJ1-5,-,TRBV7-9,CASSPTNRDQPQHF,TGTGCCAGCAGCCCTACCAACAGAGATCAGCCCCAGCATTTT
13,-,TRBJ2-2,-,TRBV7-6,CASSLGGRGELFF,TGTGCCAGCAGCTTAGGGGGGCGCGGGGAGCTGTTTTTT
12,-,TRBJ2-3,-,TRBV19,CASSTESDTQYF,TGTGCCAGTAGTACCGAGTCAGATACGCAGTATTTT
14,-,TRBJ2-1,-,TRBV4-3,CASSRLGDYNEQFF,TGCGCCAGCAGCAGACTCGGGGACTACAATGAGCAGTTCTTC
12,-,TRBJ2-7,-,TRBV25-1,CASSEYEVEQYF,TGTGCCAGCAGTGAATATGAGGTAGAGCAGTACTTC
15,-,TRBJ2-3,TRBD2,TRBV5-1,CASSLGAGDTDTQYF,TGCGCCAGCAGCTTGGGGGCGGGAGACACAGATACGCAGTATTTT
16,-,TRBJ2-1,-,TRBV30,CAWSGTAEVSYNEQFF,TGTGCCTGGAGTGGTACAGCGGAGGTCTCCTACAATGAGCAGTTCTTC
17,-,TRBJ1-1,TRBD1,TRBV6-1,CASSDSFTTGSIAEAFF,TGTGCCAGCAGTGATAGTTTTACGACAGGGTCAATAGCTGAAGCTTTCTTT
14,-,TRBJ2-2,TRBD2,TRBV2,CASKAGANTGELFF,TGTGCCAGCAAGGCGGGGGCGAACACCGGGGAGCTGTTTTTT
13,-,TRBJ2-7,-,TRBV11-2,CASSLDRPYEQYF,TGTGCCAGCAGCTTAGACCGTCCCTACGAGCAGTACTTC
14,-,TRBJ1-1,-,TRBV18,CASSPMAGGTEAFF,TGTGCCAGCTCACCAATGGCAGGTGGGACTGAAGCTTTCTTT
16,-,TRBJ1-5,-,TRBV21-1,CASSKGGRGSNQPQHF,TGTGCCAGCAGCAAAGGGGGCAGGGGCAGCAATCAGCCCCAGCATTTT
14,-,TRBJ2-3,-,TRBV24-1,CATSDTYSTDTQYF,TGTGCCACCAGTGATACTTATAGCACAGATACGCAGTATTTT
13,-,TRBJ2-7,-,TRBV6-5,CASSRDRLDEQYF,TGTGCCAGCAGTCGCGACAGGTTGGACGAGCAGTACTTC
18,-,TRBJ1-4,-,TRBV2,CATLIPRATTSTNEKLLF,TGTGCCACCTTGATCCCACGAGCCACTACCTCAACTAATGAAAAACTGCTTTTT
16,-,TRBJ2-2,-,TRBV4-3,CASSPYTNANTGELFF,TGCGCCAGCAGCCCTTATACTAACGCGAACACCGGGGAGCTGTTTTTT
13,-,TRBJ2-1,-,TRBV27,CASSLSGRNEQFF,TGTGCCAGCAGTTTGTCAGGGCGGAATGAGCAGTTCTTC
15,-,TRBJ2-3,-,TRBV5-1,CASSLQGLSTDTQYF,TGCGCCAGCAGCTTACAGGGTCTGAGCACAGATACGCAGTATTTT
15,-,TRBJ1-2,TRBD1,TRBV5-4,CASSLRGDRGGGYTF,TGTGCCAGCAGCTTGAGAGGGGACAGGGGAGGCGGCTACACCTTC
13,-,TRBJ2-1,-,TRBV6-5,CASSYLSGNEQFF,TGTGCCAGCAGTTACCTCAGCGGCAATGAGCAGTTCTTC
15,-,TRBJ1-6,-,TRBV27,CASSFRGKGDSPLHF,TGTGCCAGCAGTTTTAGAGGAAAGGGGGATTCACCCCTCCACTTT
14,-,TRBJ1-2,-,TRBV28,CASSLSAGTVGYTF,TGTGCCAGCAGTTTATCCGCAGGGACTGTTGGCTACACCTTC
16,-,TRBJ1-2,TRBD1,TRBV24-1,CATRGTDHYPNYGYTF,TGTGCCACCAGGGGGACAGACCACTATCCTAACTATGGCTACACCTTC
17,-,TRBJ1-3,-,TRBV30,CAWSVLPERYSGNTIYF,TGTGCCTGGAGTGTTCTCCCAGAAAGATACTCTGGAAACACCATATATTTT
15,-,TRBJ2-7,TRBD2,TRBV2,CASSRTRQTSYEQYF,TGTGCCAGCAGTAGGACTAGACAAACCTCCTACGAGCAGTACTTC
15,-,TRBJ1-5,TRBD1,TRBV28,CASSLGGQSNQPQHF,TGTGCCAGCAGTTTAGGGGGACAGAGCAATCAGCCCCAGCATTTT
16,-,TRBJ2-5,TRBD2,TRBV27,CASSLSGLQGGETQYF,TGTGCCAGCAGTTTATCTGGGTTGCAGGGAGGGGAGACCCAGTACTTC
16,-,TRBJ2-3,TRBD2,TRBV5-1,CASSSGTSGSTDTQYF,TGCGCCAGCAGCTCCGGGACTAGCGGGAGCACAGATACGCAGTATTTT
13,-,TRBJ2-1,TRBD2,TRBV5-1,CASTGLRYNEQFF,TGCGCCAGTACGGGACTACGATACAATGAGCAGTTCTTC
10,-,TRBJ1-2,-,TRBV30,CAWSAGDIAF,TGTGCCTGGAGTGCCGGGGACATCGCCTTC
13,-,TRBJ1-1,-,TRBV15,CATSRVQYGGAFF,TGTGCCACCAGCAGAGTACAATACGGGGGAGCTTTCTTT
14,-,TRBJ1-5,TRBD1,TRBV13,CASSLGTGNQPQHF,TGTGCCAGCAGCCTTGGGACAGGCAATCAGCCCCAGCATTTT
13,-,TRBJ2-7,-,TRBV19,CASSIDTKNEQYF,TGTGCCAGTAGTATCGACACCAAAAACGAGCAGTACTTC
13,-,TRBJ1-1,-,TRBV7-9,CASSPPKNTEAFF,TGTGCCAGCAGCCCCCCCAAAAACACTGAAGCTTTCTTT
17,-,TRBJ2-7,-,TRBV6-2/TRBV6-3,CASSYPRTGRNAYEQYF,TGTGCCAGCAGTTACCCTCGGACGGGGAGGAACGCCTACGAGCAGTACTTC
16,-,TRBJ2-7,TRBD1,TRBV11-3,CASSSSKQGSSYEQYF,TGTGCCAGCAGCTCCTCGAAACAGGGGAGCTCCTACGAGCAGTACTTC
15,-,TRBJ2-7,TRBD2,TRBV6-5,CASSPLAGGVYEQYF,TGTGCCAGCAGTCCACTAGCGGGAGGGGTCTACGAGCAGTACTTC
15,-,TRBJ1-1,-,TRBV29-1,CSVGGHRILNTEAFF,TGCAGCGTTGGGGGGCACAGGATCTTGAACACTGAAGCTTTCTTT
14,-,TRBJ2-7,TRBD1,TRBV5-4,CASSLWGQGYEQYF,TGTGCCAGCAGCTTATGGGGACAGGGCTACGAGCAGTACTTC
16,few,TRBJ2-7,-,TRBV21-1,CASRRDSPDNYYEQYF,TGTGCCAGCCGCCGGGACAGCCCTGATAACTACTACGAGCAGTACTTC
12,-,TRBJ2-5,-,TRBV18,CASTRESETQYF,TGTGCCAGCACACGCGAGTCGGAGACCCAGTACTTC
14,once,TRBJ2-7,TRBD1,TRBV27,CASSAGQGEYEQYF,TGTGCCAGCAGTGCGGGACAGGGTGAATACGAGCAGTACTTC
14,once,TRBJ2-1,TRBD1,TRBV28,CASSDPGTGDEQFF,TGTGCCAGCAGTGACCCCGGGACAGGGGATGAGCAGTTCTTC